This T cell receptor beta chain derives from a study of blood T cells in healthy people across ages. CDR3 size: 18 residues. With 1 base clipped from V and 2 bases from J, the junction kept 10 bases outside the gene matches. The germline gives CDR1 GTSNPN, CDR2 SVGIG (reference sequence). The donors, aged roughly 6 to 95, were healthy Caucasians from Russia. A second PCR of 7 to 11 cycles used a sample-barcoded 5' primer and a J-beta primer mix. MiXCR, run by TCRdb on the 5' RACE reads, gives a single entry per CDR3 protein. The table lists about 970,000 distinct CDR3 sequences, roughly 47% of them singletons. This clonotype turned up a few times.

Sequencing was done on a sample of blood. V and J are TRBV30 and TRBJ2-1, with 11 bases aligning to TRBD1. The TCR comes from a woman aged 55-69 years in good health. As DNA, the CDR3 is TGTGCCTGGAGTGATACGGACAGGGGGCTGAGGGCCTACAATGAGCAGTTCTTC. As protein: CAWSDTDRGLRAYNEQFF.